The clone carrying this TCR beta chain was picked up one time. As yet, its antigen is unknown. The germline gives CDR1 SGHDN, CDR2 FVKESK. The CDR3 length is 18 residues. The trim removed 0 bases at V and 6 bases at J, leaving 14 bases unmatched. This sample is drawn from a study of graft-versus-host responses after intestinal transplantation. In the study overall: Transplant recipients had multivisceral, liver-intestinal, or isolated intestinal grafts. After anti-thymocyte globulin induction, recipients took tacrolimus and steroids for approximately three years.

The study's findings and limits: Recipient marrow showed GvH clones, some seen first in ileum or blood.

Profiling relied on immunoSEQ multiplex PCR, and the TCRdb table lists in-frame clones only, not all of them. The table has about 90,000 clones, approximately 95% seen once; the top ten hold roughly 0.5%. The chain uses TRBV14 and TRBJ2-3, with 8 bases aligning to TRBD2. This TCR came from a human donor who received an intestinal transplant. The specimen comprised unstimulated CD8+ T cells sorted from spleen or lymph node cells, sampled before intestinal transplant. CDR3 sequence (DNA): TGTGCCAGCAGCCAAGAGGGGGAGGAGCGGGAGAGGTCGGATACGCAGTATTTT. It yields the protein CASSQEGEERERSDTQYF.